The 4 T cell receptor beta chains below were found in one sample sequenced in a study of control samples from healthy donors and cancer patients. Here immunoSEQ multiplex PCR was the method, and the copy in TCRdb shows in-frame clones only, minus some. Here the sample spans 150,000 to 200,000 clones, approximately 86% being singletons. Sequenced input: blood. The receptors originated from a woman aged 25 to 39 in good health.

As DNA, the CDR3 is TGCAGTGCTACGGGGAACTATGGCTACACCTTC. Translated: CSATGNYGYTF. The V call is TRBV20-1, the J call TRBJ1-2; D is uncertain. CDR3 length: 11 residues. From germline, CDR1 is DFQATT and CDR2 SNEGSKA (reference sequence). V was trimmed by 4 bases and J by 2 bases, leaving 5 bases between them.

This clone occurred once. J is TRBJ1-2 and V is TRBV4-1; D might be TRBD1 (6 bases). The V gene lost 1 base and the J gene lost 3 bases, with 12 bases spanning the gap. CDR3 length: 15 amino acids. CDR1 and CDR2 from the germline V gene are MGHRA and YSYEKL. DNA for the CDR3: TGCGCCAGCAGCCAAGTTGCGGGGGGCTACTATGGCTACACCTTC. This translates into CASSQVAGGYYGYTF.

The chain employs TRBV20-1 and TRBJ2-7; 12 nucleotides line up with TRBD2. The CDR3 length is 15 residues. V dropped 3 bases and J dropped 5; count of bases not matched to a gene: 8. Germline V gives CDR1 DFQATT, CDR2 SNEGSKA (reference sequence). The CDR3 nucleotides read TGCAGTGCTAGTGGGCTAGCGGGAGGGTCCGACGAGCAGTACTTC. Protein product: CSASGLAGGSDEQYF.

The rearrangement joins TRBV28 to TRBJ2-2; D uncertain. This CDR3 comprises 12 residues. From germline, CDR1 is MDHEN and CDR2 SYDVKM. V lost 6 bases and J lost 6, with 8 bases in between. DNA for the CDR3: TGTGCCAGCAGCGTCGATGCCGGGGAGCTGTTTTTT. It codes for CASSVDAGELFF.